The next 12 T cell receptor beta chains were all read from a single sample in a study of response to subunit inactivated influenza vaccine. Via MiXCR, TCRdb re-called the RT-PCR reads, giving one row per CDR3 protein. The sample holds hundreds of thousands of distinct CDR3 sequences; about a sixth are singletons and the top ten take roughly 10%. The specimen was PBMCs from blood, collected 11 to 12 days after vaccination. The receptors derive from a man aged 50 to 59 who received an inactivated influenza vaccine.

A few counts support this clonotype. The chain combines TRBV11-2 with TRBJ2-3; TRBD2 matches at 13 bases. Trimming at V came to 5 bases and at J to 2 bases, leaving 10 bases not matched to a gene. CDR1 SGHAT and CDR2 FQNNGV come from the germline V gene. This CDR3 comprises 18 residues. CDR3 DNA: TGTGCCAGCAGCCGAGGACTAGCGGGAGTTCGATACACAGATACGCAGTATTTT. This gives the protein CASSRGLAGVRYTDTQYF.

This clonotype occurred a few times. This chain connects TRBV10-3 to TRBJ2-3; the match to TRBD2 covers 8 bases. Germline loops: CDR1 ENHRY, CDR2 SYGVKD. The CDR3 totals 15 residues. The J segment lost 2 bases and the V segment lost 2 bases, leaving 3 bases of the junction unmatched. The chain's CDR3 is CAISEASGYTDTQYF. CDR3 sequence (DNA): TGTGCCATCAGTGAGGCTAGCGGGTACACAGATACGCAGTATTTT.

This clonotype was recorded a few times. The CDR3 reads CASSESPVINTGELFF. The CDR3 bases are TGCGCCAGCAGTGAGTCCCCGGTCATTAACACCGGGGAGCTGTTTTTT. The rearrangement joins TRBV10-2 to TRBJ2-2; no reliable D call. The germline V and J ends were trimmed by 0 bases and 2 bases, with 10 bases remaining between them. Per germline, CDR1 WSHSY and CDR2 SAAADI. CDR3 length: 16 amino acids.

The chain uses TRBV2 and TRBJ2-2; unclear D gene. The CDR3 has 14 amino acids. Per the germline V gene, CDR1 is SNHLY and CDR2 is FYNNEI. V gave up 8 bases and J gave up 4 bases, with 14 bases separating them. CDR3 coding DNA: TGTGCCAGCCTCCCGCACGTTGGCACCGGGGAGCTGTTTTTT. It is translated as CASLPHVGTGELFF.

This clonotype showed up just a few times. The chain carries TRBV11-2 and TRBJ2-5; weak D call: TRBD1 (5 bases). The germline V gene encodes CDR1 SGHAT and CDR2 FQNNGV. The CDR3 is 15 amino acids. Trimming shortened V by 5 bases and J by 1 base, and 14 bases separated the two germline ends. The CDR3 here is CASSPTATIQETQYF. CDR3 coding DNA: TGTGCCAGCAGCCCGACAGCTACCATCCAAGAGACCCAGTACTTC.

The J gene is TRBJ1-3, the V gene TRBV20-1; TRBD1 matches 8 bases. The CDR3 totals 13 residues. CDR1 is DFQATT and CDR2 is SNEGSKA in the germline V gene (reference sequence). V shed 6 bases and J 4 bases; nucleotides not matched to a gene: 5. The CDR3 is CSAKTGAGNTIYF. The DNA of the CDR3 is TGCAGTGCCAAGACAGGGGCCGGAAACACCATATATTTT.

The rearrangement links TRBV4-3 to TRBJ2-3; D possibly corresponds to TRBD2 (5 bases). This CDR3 has 15 residues. The germline V gene has CDR1 LGHNA and CDR2 YSLEER. The V and J ends lost 3 bases and 0 bases respectively, with 10 bases between them. CDR3 DNA sequence: TGCGCCAGCAGCCAGTTACTAGATAGCACAGATACGCAGTATTTT. Residues: CASSQLLDSTDTQYF.

This sequence joins TRBV2 and TRBJ2-3, with D tentatively TRBD2 (5 bases). The CDR3 runs to 15 residues. Trimming shortened V by 5 bases and J by 2 bases, and 14 bases separated the two germline ends. Looked up from germline, CDR1 is SNHLY and CDR2 is FYNNEI. CDR3 in DNA: TGTGCCAGCAGTACTAGTGCGGCAACCACAGATACGCAGTATTTT. Protein: CASSTSAATTDTQYF.

The sample holds a few counts of this clonotype. The CDR3 sequence is CASSLDGTPYYEQYF. CDR3 nucleotides: TGTGCCAGCAGCTTAGACGGGACACCTTACTACGAGCAGTACTTC. V gene TRBV11-2 combines with J gene TRBJ2-7; weak D call: TRBD1 (6 bases). In germline, CDR1 is SGHAT, CDR2 FQNNGV. V dropped 0 bases and J dropped 3 bases, with 12 bases sitting between them. The CDR3 runs to 15 residues.

This clonotype was seen more than once but under ten times. The chain is built from TRBV5-1 and TRBJ2-3; D possibly uses TRBD1 or TRBD2 (6 bases each). Germline CDR1 and CDR2: SGHRS and YFSETQ. The V end was cut by 6 bases, the J end by 5 bases, with 16 bases between. CDR3 length: 14 residues. The CDR3 spells CASMGGRAGDTQYF. The CDR3 region has the DNA TGCGCCAGCATGGGGGGCAGGGCTGGAGATACGCAGTATTTT.

This clonotype has at least ten counts. The rearrangement links TRBV12-3 or TRBV12-4 to TRBJ1-5; D is undetermined. CDR3 length: 12 residues. Trimming pared 5 bases from V and 5 bases from J, leaving 7 bases between. This chain's CDR3 is CASSPTDQPQHF. As DNA, the CDR3 is TGTGCCAGCAGTCCGACCGATCAGCCCCAGCATTTT.

The V and J genes are TRBV29-1 and TRBJ2-7, with D possibly being TRBD1 (8 bases). The germline V gene encodes CDR1 SQVTM and CDR2 ANQGSEA. The CDR3 contains 14 residues. V lost 4 bases to trimming and J lost 7 bases, with 20 bases between them. CDR3 residues: CSVGGGDRGEEQYF. For the CDR3, the DNA is TGCAGCGTTGGGGGGGGAGACAGGGGTGAAGAGCAGTACTTC.